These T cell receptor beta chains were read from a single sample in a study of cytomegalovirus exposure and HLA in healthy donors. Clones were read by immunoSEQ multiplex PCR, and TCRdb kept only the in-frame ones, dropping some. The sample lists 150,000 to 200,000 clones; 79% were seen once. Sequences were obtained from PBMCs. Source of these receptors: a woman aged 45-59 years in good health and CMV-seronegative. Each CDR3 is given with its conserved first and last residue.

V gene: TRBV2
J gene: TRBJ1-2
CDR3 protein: CASRGTGGSGNYGYTF

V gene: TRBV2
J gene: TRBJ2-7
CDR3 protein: CASRDRATPGGYEQYF

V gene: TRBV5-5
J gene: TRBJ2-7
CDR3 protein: CASSNPGVLYEQYF

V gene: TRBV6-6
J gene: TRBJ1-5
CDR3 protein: CGTGSGNQPQHF

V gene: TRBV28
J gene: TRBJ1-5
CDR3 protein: CASSSGGRGNQPQHF

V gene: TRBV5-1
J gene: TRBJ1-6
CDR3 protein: CASSLGTGGRNSPLHF

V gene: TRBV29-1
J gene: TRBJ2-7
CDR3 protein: CSVPRKGRGGYEQYF

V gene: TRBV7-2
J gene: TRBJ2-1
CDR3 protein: CASSLEPGAAGEQFF

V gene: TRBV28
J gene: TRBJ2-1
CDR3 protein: CASSLAGVLDNEQFF

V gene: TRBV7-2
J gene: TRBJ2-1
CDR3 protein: CASRDRDQDNEQFF

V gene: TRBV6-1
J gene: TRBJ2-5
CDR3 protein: CASSVDRGETQYF

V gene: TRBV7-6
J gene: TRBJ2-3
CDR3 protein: CASSQGLAGVSDTQYF

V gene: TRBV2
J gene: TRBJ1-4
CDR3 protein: CASTLHHTSATNEKLFF

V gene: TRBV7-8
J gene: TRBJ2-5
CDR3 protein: CASSSTSGGAQQQYF

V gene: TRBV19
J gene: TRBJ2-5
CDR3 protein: CASSITGHPFGETQYF

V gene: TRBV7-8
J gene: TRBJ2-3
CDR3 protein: CASSLMDSRTDTQYF

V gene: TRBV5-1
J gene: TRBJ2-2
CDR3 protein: CASSDRTGTGELFF